The 22 T cell receptor beta chains reported below all come from one sample, sequenced in a study of blood T cell repertoires in COVID-19. The repertoire was sequenced with immunoSEQ multiplex PCR; TCRdb's copy has only in-frame clones and lacks some. The sample has 150,000 to 200,000 clones; 90% to 95% are singletons. Sample: peripheral blood. The source of these receptors is a woman between 50 and 59 years old with acute or convalescent COVID-19.

The V gene is TRBV6-5, the J gene TRBJ2-7; 8 positions agree with TRBD1. Germline V gene sequence: CDR1 MNHEY, CDR2 SVGAGI. The CDR3 loop spans 16 amino acids. V lost 0 bases, J lost 2 bases, and 6 bases stayed unmatched. The DNA for the CDR3 is TGTGCCAGCAGTTACTCAGACAGGGGAGCTACCTACGAGCAGTACTTC. Translating it yields CASSYSDRGATYEQYF.

The rearrangement links TRBV5-1 to TRBJ1-4, with unresolved D. V gave up 0 bases and J gave up 9 bases, with 9 bases separating them. Germline V gene sequence: CDR1 SGHRS, CDR2 YFSETQ. The CDR3 loop spans 13 amino acids. CDR3 amino acids: CASSLAAGQKLFF. DNA of the CDR3: TGCGCCAGCAGCTTGGCAGCAGGCCAAAAACTGTTTTTT.

This clone was counted a single time. The chain combines TRBV5-8 with TRBJ1-2, with D uncertain. Germline lookup yields CDR1 SGHTS and CDR2 YDEGEE. The CDR3 contains 13 residues. Between the trimmed V and J ends, which lost 7 bases and 1 base, there was a span of 11 bases. CDR3 residues: CASSGRVNYGYTF. The DNA for the CDR3 is TGTGCCAGCTCGGGAAGGGTTAACTATGGCTACACCTTC.

V usage is TRBV19 and J usage is TRBJ1-5, with a weak D call TRBD1 (6 bases). CDR1 is LNHDA, CDR2 SQIVND, per germline (reference sequence). V dropped 10 bases and J dropped 3 bases, with 13 bases sitting between them. The CDR3 length is 13 residues. The CDR3 region is CATKGQFNQPQHF. The DNA of the CDR3 is TGTGCCACCAAAGGACAGTTCAATCAGCCCCAGCATTTT.

The rearrangement links TRBV7-2 to TRBJ1-4; tentatively, D is TRBD1 (5 bases). The germline gives CDR1 SGHTA, CDR2 FQGNSA. V was clipped by 3 bases and J by 8 bases, with 10 bases between them. The length of the CDR3 is 13 residues. The CDR3 here is CASSLSRVEKLFF. The CDR3 nucleotides read TGTGCCAGCAGCTTGAGCAGGGTAGAAAAACTGTTTTTT.

The chain uses TRBV6-2 or TRBV6-3 and TRBJ1-2, with D possibly being TRBD1 (6 bases). Trimming left V 6 bases short and J 0 bases short, with 14 bases between. The CDR3 loop spans 15 amino acids. Germline V gene data show CDR1 as MNHEY and CDR2 as SVGEGT. The CDR3 reads CASSLDSPPNYGYTF. CDR3 nucleotides: TGTGCCAGCAGCTTGGACAGTCCCCCTAACTATGGCTACACCTTC.

The rearrangement links TRBV19 to TRBJ1-1; D is possibly TRBD1 (6 bases). Germline-derived CDR1 and CDR2 are LNHDA and SQIVND (reference sequence). V was clipped by 4 bases and J by 5 bases, with 14 bases between them. The CDR3 has 14 residues. CDR3 loop: CASSTPRTETEAFF. CDR3 nucleotide sequence: TGTGCCAGTAGTACTCCTAGGACAGAAACTGAAGCTTTCTTT.

DNA of the CDR3: TGTGCCAGCCGGGGACAGGGGGCGCAAATGGCCGGGGAGCTGTTTTTT. Translation: CASRGQGAQMAGELFF. J is TRBJ2-2 and V is TRBV5-6, with TRBD1 identical over 12 bases. The CDR3 consists of 16 residues. The germline gives CDR1 SGHDT, CDR2 YYEEEE. J was trimmed by 6 bases and V by 7 bases; bases with no gene match: 10.

The chain uses TRBV7-2 and TRBJ1-1; 7 nucleotides line up with TRBD1. The CDR3 length is 13 residues. J gave up 4 bases and V 3 bases, and 2 bases lay outside the gene matches. Per the germline V gene, CDR1 is SGHTA and CDR2 is FQGNSA. In DNA, the CDR3 is TGTGCCAGCAGCTTTCAGGGGGGCACTGAAGCTTTCTTT. Residues: CASSFQGGTEAFF.

The chain couples TRBV6-6 to TRBJ2-7, with D maybe TRBD1 (5 bases). The CDR3 totals 14 residues. From germline, CDR1 is MNHNY and CDR2 SVGAGI (reference sequence). The V end lost 2 bases, the J end lost 1 base, and 9 bases lay between the germline ends. The CDR3 here is CASSYDSRSYEQYF. For the CDR3, the DNA is TGTGCCAGCAGTTACGACAGCCGTTCCTACGAGCAGTACTTC.

This rearrangement joins TRBV11-2 to TRBJ2-7; 7 bases are a match to TRBD1. This CDR3 contains 14 residues. V gave up 5 bases and J gave up 3 bases; unmatched junction bases: 7. Germline V lookup: CDR1 SGHAT, CDR2 FQNNGV. In DNA, the CDR3 is TGTGCCAGCAGCCTATCTGGGACAGTCTACGAGCAGTACTTC. This sequence encodes CASSLSGTVYEQYF.

The chain employs TRBV7-9 and TRBJ2-5; D might be TRBD1 (6 bases). CDR1 and CDR2 from the germline V gene are SEHNR and FQNEAQ (reference sequence). Trimming took 4 bases from V and 0 from J, leaving 21 bases between them. The CDR3 totals 18 residues. The CDR3 coding sequence is TGTGCCAGCAGCTATAGGAGGTCCGGGACAATCAACCAAGAGACCCAGTACTTC. Translating gives CASSYRRSGTINQETQYF.

J is TRBJ1-6 and V is TRBV6-6; TRBD1 aligns across 8 bases. The CDR3 is 14 residues long. From germline, CDR1 is MNHNY and CDR2 SVGAGI (reference sequence). With V trimmed by 6 bases and J by 7 bases, 5 bases remained unmatched. The DNA for the CDR3 is TGTGCCAGCAGCGCAGACAGGGGAAATTCACCCCTCCACTTT. Translation: CASSADRGNSPLHF.

J is TRBJ1-1 and V is TRBV13, with 8 bases fitting TRBD1. V gave up 5 bases and J gave up 4 bases; unmatched junction bases: 3. The length of the CDR3 is 13 residues. Germline V gene data show CDR1 as PRHDT and CDR2 as FYEKMQ (reference sequence). The CDR3: CASSLTGGTEAFF. As DNA, the CDR3 is TGTGCCAGCAGCCTCACAGGGGGCACTGAAGCTTTCTTT.

This chain connects TRBV5-4 to TRBJ2-7, with TRBD2 matching 7 bases. Germline V gene sequence: CDR1 SGHNT, CDR2 YYREEE (reference sequence). The CDR3 runs 17 residues. Trimming took 4 bases from V and 3 from J; bases not matched to a gene: 16. The CDR3 loop reads CASSAGEGGLADYEQYF. The CDR3 DNA sequence: TGTGCCAGCAGCGCGGGGGAGGGTGGGCTGGCTGACTACGAGCAGTACTTC.

V and J are TRBV28 and TRBJ2-7; 12 bases map to TRBD2. CDR1 is MDHEN, CDR2 SYDVKM, per germline. This CDR3 spans 14 amino acids. J gave up 6 bases and V 2 bases, and 2 bases lay outside the gene matches. CDR3 in amino acids: CASSLMGLAGEQYF. The CDR3 nucleotides read TGTGCCAGCAGTTTAATGGGACTAGCGGGCGAGCAGTACTTC.

J is TRBJ1-2 and V is TRBV5-8; 7 bases fit TRBD1. V trimming: 4 bases; J trimming: 1 base; junction bases outside the gene matches: 13. CDR3 length: 17 amino acids. From germline, CDR1 is SGHTS and CDR2 YDEGEE. The CDR3 spells CASSQMRDRKFNYGYTF. In nucleotides, the CDR3 is TGTGCCAGCAGCCAAATGAGGGACAGAAAATTTAACTATGGCTACACCTTC.

The V gene is TRBV2, the J gene TRBJ2-5, with D hard to call. In germline, CDR1 is SNHLY, CDR2 FYNNEI. The CDR3 is 16 residues long. The V end lost 3 bases, the J end lost 5 bases, and 19 bases lay between the germline ends. CDR3 loop: CASSDLRRQTEETQYF. CDR3 in DNA: TGTGCCAGCAGTGATCTTCGGCGGCAGACGGAGGAGACCCAGTACTTC.

V is TRBV25-1 and J is TRBJ2-7, with 8 positions matching TRBD1. The trim removed 7 bases at V and 3 bases at J, leaving 20 bases unmatched. Germline assignment: CDR1 MGHDK and CDR2 SYGVNS. The CDR3 contains 18 residues. The CDR3 here is CASTIVARDRGRDYEQYF. The CDR3, as DNA: TGTGCCAGCACCATCGTTGCGAGAGACAGGGGTAGAGACTACGAGCAGTACTTC.

This rearrangement joins TRBV27 to TRBJ2-5; D is ambiguous. Germline V gene data show CDR1 as MNHEY and CDR2 as SMNVEV (reference sequence). Trimming took 5 bases from V and 5 from J, leaving 9 bases between them. The CDR3 length is 12 residues. The CDR3 sequence is CASSPNGETQYF. Here the CDR3 DNA reads TGTGCCAGCAGTCCCAACGGGGAGACCCAGTACTTC.

The V and J genes are TRBV7-2 and TRBJ2-1; 9 nucleotides line up with TRBD2. The CDR3 length is 16 residues. Germline loops: CDR1 SGHTA, CDR2 FQGNSA. Trimming took 7 bases from V and 1 from J; bases not matched to a gene: 8. CDR3 DNA sequence: TGTGCCAGCACCTTTGAGCGGGAGGTGTCCTACAATGAGCAGTTCTTC. This gives the protein CASTFEREVSYNEQFF.

The chain couples TRBV6-5 to TRBJ2-7; tentatively, D is TRBD2 (7 bases). V was cut by 2 bases and J by 5 bases, with 16 bases left in between. Looked up from germline, CDR1 is MNHEY and CDR2 is SVGAGI. The CDR3 has 15 residues. CDR3 sequence (DNA): TGTGCCAGCAGTTACGTGGCGGGGGCCACCGACGAGCAGTACTTC. This codes for CASSYVAGATDEQYF.